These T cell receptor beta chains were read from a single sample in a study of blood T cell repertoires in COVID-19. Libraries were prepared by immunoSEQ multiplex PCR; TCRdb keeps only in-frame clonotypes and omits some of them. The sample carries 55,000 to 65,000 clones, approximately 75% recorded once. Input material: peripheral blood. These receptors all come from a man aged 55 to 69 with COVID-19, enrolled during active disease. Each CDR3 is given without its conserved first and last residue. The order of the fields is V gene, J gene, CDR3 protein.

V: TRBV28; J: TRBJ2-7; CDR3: ASSILVTGGLLVSSYEQY
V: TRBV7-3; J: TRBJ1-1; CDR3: ASSLRTTTEAF
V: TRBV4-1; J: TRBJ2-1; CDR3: ASRTRYPGINEQF
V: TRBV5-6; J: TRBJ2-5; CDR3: ASSPSGSRQETQY
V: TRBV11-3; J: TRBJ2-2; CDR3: ASSGGSGKLAGELF
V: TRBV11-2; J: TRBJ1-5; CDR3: ASSLAGENQPQH
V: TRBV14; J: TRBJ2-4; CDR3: ASSPRGRILTGQY
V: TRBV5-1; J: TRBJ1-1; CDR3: ASTAFGGETEAF
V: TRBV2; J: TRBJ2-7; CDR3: ASSELVGRGSYEQY
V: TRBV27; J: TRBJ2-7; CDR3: ASSFEGDTSYEQY
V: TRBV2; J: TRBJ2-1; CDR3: ASSATRQERYNEQF
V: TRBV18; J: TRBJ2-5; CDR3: ASSPQRLTLAGGNETQY
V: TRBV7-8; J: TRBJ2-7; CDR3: ASSLESGTGYEQY
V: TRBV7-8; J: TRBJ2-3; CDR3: ASSFLAGHTDTQY
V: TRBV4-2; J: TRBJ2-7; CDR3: ASSQAPSSGGPFYEQY
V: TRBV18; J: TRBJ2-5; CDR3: ASSPPSSPKETQY
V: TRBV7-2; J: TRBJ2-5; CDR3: ASSLALAARSTQY
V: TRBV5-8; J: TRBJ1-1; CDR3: ASSLRNRDTEAF
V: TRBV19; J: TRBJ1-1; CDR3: ASSMGTGFKA
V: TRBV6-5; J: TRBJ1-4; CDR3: ASAGTALGEKLF
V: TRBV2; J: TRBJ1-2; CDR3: ANAQGRGDYGYT
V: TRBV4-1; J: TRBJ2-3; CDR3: ASSHPPRGGGTDTQY
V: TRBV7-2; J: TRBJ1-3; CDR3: ASSVRMGLSGNTIY
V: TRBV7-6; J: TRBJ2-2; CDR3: ASSAGTVSPTGELF
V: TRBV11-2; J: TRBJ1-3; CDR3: ASRLISGNTIY
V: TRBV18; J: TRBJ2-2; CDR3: ASSPSTGVANTGELF
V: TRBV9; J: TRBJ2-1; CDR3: ASSVAELAGGLGNEQF
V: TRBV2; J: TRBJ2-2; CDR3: ASSERTQTAGELF
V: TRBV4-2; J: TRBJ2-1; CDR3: ASSQDPSADSYNEQF